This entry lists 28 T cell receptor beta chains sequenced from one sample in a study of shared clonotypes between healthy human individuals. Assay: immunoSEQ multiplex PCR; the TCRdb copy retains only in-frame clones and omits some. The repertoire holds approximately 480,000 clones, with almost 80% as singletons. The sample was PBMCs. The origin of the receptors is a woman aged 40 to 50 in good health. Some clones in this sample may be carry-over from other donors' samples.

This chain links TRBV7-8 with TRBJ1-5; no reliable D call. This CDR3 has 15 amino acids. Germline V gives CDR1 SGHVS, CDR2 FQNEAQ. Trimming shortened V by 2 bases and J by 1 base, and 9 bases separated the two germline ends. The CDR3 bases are TGTGCCAGCAGCTTAAGTGTGGGAAGCAATCAGCCCCAGCATTTT. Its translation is CASSLSVGSNQPQHF.

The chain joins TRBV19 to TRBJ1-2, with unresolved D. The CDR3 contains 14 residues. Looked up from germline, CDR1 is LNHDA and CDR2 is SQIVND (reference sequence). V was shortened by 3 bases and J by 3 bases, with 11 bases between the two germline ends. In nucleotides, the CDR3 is TGTGCCAGTAGTATTGGTGAGAGGGACTATGGCTACACCTTC. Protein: CASSIGERDYGYTF.

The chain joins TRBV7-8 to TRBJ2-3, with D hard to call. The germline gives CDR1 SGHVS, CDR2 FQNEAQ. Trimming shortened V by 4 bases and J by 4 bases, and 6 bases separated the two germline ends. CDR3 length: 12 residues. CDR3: CASSSYADTQYF. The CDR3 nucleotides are TGTGCCAGCAGCTCCTACGCAGATACGCAGTATTTT.

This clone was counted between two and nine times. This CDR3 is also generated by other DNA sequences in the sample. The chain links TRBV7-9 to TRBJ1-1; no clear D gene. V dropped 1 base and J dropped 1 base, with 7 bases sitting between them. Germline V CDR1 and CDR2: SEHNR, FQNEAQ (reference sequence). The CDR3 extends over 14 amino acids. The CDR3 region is CASSLGAANTEAFF. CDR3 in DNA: TGTGCCAGCAGCTTAGGGGCAGCGAACACTGAAGCTTTCTTT.

In DNA, the CDR3 is TGTGCCAGTAATCCTCGAGGGGTGGGCAATCAGCCCCAGCATTTT. This sequence encodes CASNPRGVGNQPQHF. The genes are TRBV19 and TRBJ1-5; maybe TRBD1 (5 bases). The CDR3 contains 15 residues. Germline V lookup: CDR1 LNHDA, CDR2 SQIVND (reference sequence). Trimming shortened V by 7 bases and J by 2 bases, and 15 bases separated the two germline ends.

The CDR3 coding sequence is TGTGCCAGCAGCTTAGGGCCTAGCGGGAGTGGGTACGAGCAGTACTTC. Its protein product is CASSLGPSGSGYEQYF. This chain uses TRBV11-2 with TRBJ2-7; 10 positions match TRBD2. CDR3 length equals 16 residues. Germline V gene lookup returns CDR1 SGHAT and CDR2 FQNNGV. The V and J ends lost 1 base and 4 bases, in that order; junction bases with no gene match: 7.

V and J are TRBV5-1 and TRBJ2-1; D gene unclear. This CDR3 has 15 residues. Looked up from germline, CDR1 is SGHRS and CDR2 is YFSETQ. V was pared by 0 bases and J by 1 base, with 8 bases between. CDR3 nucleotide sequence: TGCGCCAGCAGCTTGGAAGGGCTATCCTACAATGAGCAGTTCTTC. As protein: CASSLEGLSYNEQFF. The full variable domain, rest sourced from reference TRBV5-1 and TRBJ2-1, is KAGVTQTPRYLIKTRGQQVTLSCSPISGHRSVSWYQQTPGQGLQFLFEYFSETQRNKGNFPGRFSGRQFSNSRSEMNVSTLELGDSALYLCASSLEGLSYNEQFFGPGTRLTVL.

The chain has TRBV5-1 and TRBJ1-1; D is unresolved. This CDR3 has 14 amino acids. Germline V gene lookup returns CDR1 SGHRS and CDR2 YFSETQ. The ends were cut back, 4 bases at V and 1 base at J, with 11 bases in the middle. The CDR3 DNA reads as TGCGCCAGCAGCGGGAGACCCCGGAACACTGAAGCTTTCTTT. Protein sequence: CASSGRPRNTEAFF.

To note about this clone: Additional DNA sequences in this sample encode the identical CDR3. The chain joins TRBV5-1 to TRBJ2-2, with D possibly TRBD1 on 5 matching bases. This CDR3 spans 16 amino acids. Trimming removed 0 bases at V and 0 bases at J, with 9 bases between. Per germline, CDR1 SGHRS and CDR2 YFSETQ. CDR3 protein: CASSLGTGTNTGELFF. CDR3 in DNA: TGCGCCAGCAGCTTGGGCACAGGAACGAACACCGGGGAGCTGTTTTTT.

CDR3 DNA: TGTGCCAGCAGTGCCCAACACCCCTCCTACGAGCAGTACTTC. It codes for CASSAQHPSYEQYF. The chain is built from TRBV6-1 and TRBJ2-7; D uncertain. Germline V gene data show CDR1 as MNHNS and CDR2 as SASEGT. The CDR3 has 14 residues. Trimming shortened V by 4 bases and J by 0 bases, and 10 bases separated the two germline ends.

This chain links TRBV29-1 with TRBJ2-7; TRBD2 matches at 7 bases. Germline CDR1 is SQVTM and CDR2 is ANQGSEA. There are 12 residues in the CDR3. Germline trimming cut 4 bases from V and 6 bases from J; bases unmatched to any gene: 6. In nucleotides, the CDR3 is TGCAGCGTTGGAGCGGGATTGGGCGAGCAGTACTTC. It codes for CSVGAGLGEQYF.

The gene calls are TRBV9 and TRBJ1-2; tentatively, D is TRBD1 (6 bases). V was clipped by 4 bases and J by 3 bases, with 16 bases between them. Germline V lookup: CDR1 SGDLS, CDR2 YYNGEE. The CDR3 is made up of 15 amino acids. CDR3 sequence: CASSLGGPWDYGYTF. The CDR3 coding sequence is TGTGCCAGCAGCTTGGGGGGGCCTTGGGACTATGGCTACACCTTC.

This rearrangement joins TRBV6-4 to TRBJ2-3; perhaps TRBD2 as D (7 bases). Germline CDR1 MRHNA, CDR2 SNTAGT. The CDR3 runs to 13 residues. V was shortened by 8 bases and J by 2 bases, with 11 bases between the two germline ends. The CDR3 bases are TGTGCCAGCGGGAGGGACATCACAGATACGCAGTATTTT. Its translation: CASGRDITDTQYF.

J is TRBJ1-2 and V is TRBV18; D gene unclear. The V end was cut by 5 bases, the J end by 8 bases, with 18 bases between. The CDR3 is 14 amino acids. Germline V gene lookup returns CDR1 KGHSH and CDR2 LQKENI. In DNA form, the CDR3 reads TGTGCCAGCTCAGAGGCGGATTACCCTTGGGGCTACACCTTC. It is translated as CASSEADYPWGYTF.

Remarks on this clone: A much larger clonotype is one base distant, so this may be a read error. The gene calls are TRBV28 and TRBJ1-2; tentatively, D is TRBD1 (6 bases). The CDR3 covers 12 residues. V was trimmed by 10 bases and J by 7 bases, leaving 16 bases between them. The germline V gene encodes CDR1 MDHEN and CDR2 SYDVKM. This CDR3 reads CATKPYRAGYTF. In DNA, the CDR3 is TGTGCCACCAAACCCTACAGGGCTGGCTACACCTTC.

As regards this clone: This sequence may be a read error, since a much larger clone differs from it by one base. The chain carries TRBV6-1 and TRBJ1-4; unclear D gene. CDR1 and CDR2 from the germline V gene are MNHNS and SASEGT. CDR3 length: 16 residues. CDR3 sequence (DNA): TGTGCCAACAGTGAAAAGGTTGATATAGCTAATGAAAAACTGTTTTTT. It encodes CANSEKVDIANEKLFF.

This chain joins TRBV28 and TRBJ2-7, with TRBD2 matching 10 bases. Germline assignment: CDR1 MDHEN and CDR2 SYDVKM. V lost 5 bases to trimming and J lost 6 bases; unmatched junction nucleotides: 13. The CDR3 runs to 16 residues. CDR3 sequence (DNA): TGTGCCAGCAGTACCCCGGGACTAGCGCCCACCTGCGAGCAGTACTTC. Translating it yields CASSTPGLAPTCEQYF.

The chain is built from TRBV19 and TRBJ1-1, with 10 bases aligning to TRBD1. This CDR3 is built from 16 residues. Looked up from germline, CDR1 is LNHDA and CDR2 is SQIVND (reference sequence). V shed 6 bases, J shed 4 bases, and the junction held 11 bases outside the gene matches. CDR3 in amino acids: CASRRRTGGGVTEAFF. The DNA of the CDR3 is TGTGCCAGTAGACGGAGGACAGGGGGTGGTGTCACTGAAGCTTTCTTT. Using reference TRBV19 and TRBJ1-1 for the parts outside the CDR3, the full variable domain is DGGITQSPKYLFRKEGQNVTLSCEQNLNHDAMYWYRQDPGQGLRLIYYSQIVNDFQKGDIAEGYSVSREKKESFPLTVTSAQKNPTAFYLCASRRRTGGGVTEAFFGQGTRLTVV.

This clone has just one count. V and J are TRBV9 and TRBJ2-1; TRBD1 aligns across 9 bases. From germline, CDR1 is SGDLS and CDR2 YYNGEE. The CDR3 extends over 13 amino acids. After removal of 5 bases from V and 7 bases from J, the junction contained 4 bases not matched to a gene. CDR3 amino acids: CASSMTGGNEQFF. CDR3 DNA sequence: TGTGCCAGCAGTATGACAGGGGGGAATGAGCAGTTCTTC.

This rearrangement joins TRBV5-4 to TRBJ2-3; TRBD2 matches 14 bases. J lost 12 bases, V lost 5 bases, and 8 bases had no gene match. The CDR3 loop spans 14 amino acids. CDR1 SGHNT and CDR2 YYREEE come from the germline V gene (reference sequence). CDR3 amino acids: CASSPGLAGVAQYF. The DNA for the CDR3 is TGTGCCAGCAGTCCGGGACTAGCGGGAGTTGCTCAGTATTTT.

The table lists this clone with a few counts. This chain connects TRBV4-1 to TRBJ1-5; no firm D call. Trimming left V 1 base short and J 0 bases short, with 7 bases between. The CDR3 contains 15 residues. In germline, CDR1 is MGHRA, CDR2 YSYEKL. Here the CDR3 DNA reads TGCGCCAGCAGCCAAGTGGGAGATAGCAATCAGCCCCAGCATTTT. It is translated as CASSQVGDSNQPQHF.

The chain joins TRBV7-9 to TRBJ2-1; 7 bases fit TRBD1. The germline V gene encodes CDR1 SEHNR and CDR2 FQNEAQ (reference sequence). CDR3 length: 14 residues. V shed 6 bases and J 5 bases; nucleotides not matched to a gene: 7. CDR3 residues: CASSFGTANNEQFF. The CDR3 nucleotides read TGTGCCAGCAGTTTTGGGACAGCAAACAATGAGCAGTTCTTC.

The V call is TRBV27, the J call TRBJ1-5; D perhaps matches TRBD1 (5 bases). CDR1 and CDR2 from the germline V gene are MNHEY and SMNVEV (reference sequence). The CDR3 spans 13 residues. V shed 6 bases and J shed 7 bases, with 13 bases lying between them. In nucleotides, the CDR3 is TGTGCCAGCAGGAGTGGCGGGGACCAGCCCCAGCATTTT. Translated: CASRSGGDQPQHF.

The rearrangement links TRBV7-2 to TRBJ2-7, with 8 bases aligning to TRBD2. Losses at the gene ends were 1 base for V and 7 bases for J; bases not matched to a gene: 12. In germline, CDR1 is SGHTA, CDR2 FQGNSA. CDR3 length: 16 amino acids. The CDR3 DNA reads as TGTGCCAGCAGCTTAGAGTCCGGGCTAGCGGGCTCTGAGCAGTACTTC. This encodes CASSLESGLAGSEQYF.

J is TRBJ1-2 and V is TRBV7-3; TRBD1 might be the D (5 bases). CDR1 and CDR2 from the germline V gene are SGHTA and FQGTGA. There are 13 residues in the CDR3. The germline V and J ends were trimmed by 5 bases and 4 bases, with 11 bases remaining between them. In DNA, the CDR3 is TGTGCCAGCAGCCAGGGACGGCTCTATGGCTACACCTTC. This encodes CASSQGRLYGYTF.

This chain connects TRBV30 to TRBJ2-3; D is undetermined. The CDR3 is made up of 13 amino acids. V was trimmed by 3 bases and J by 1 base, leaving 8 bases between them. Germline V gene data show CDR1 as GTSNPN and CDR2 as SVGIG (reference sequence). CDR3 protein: CAWRLLGTDTQYF. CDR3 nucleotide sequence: TGTGCCTGGAGATTGCTGGGCACAGATACGCAGTATTTT.

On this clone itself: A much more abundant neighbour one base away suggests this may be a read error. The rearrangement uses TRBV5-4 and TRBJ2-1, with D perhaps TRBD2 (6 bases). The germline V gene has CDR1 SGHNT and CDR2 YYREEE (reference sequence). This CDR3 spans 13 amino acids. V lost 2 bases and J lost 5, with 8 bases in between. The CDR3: CASSLGGDNEQFF. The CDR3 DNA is TGTGCCAGCAGCTTAGGCGGGGACAATGAGCAGTTCTTC. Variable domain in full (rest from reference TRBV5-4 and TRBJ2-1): ETGVTQSPTHLIKTRGQQVTLRCSSQSGHNTVSWYQQALGQGPQFIFQYYREEENGRGNFPPRFSGLQFPNYSSELNVNALELDDSALYLCASSLGGDNEQFFGPGTRLTVL.

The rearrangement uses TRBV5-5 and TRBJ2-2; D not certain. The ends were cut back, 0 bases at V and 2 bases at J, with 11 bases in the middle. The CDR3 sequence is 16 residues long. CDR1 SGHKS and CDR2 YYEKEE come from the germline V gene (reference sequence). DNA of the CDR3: TGTGCCAGCAGCTTGGGTCCGGCCCCCAACACCGGGGAGCTGTTTTTT. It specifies CASSLGPAPNTGELFF. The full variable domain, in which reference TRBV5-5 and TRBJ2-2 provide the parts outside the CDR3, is DAGVTQSPTHLIKTRGQQVTLRCSPISGHKSVSWYQQVLGQGPQFIFQYYEKEERGRGNFPDRFSARQFPNYSSELNVNALLLGDSALYLCASSLGPAPNTGELFFGEGSRLTVL.